Listed here is a single T cell receptor (beta chain). Its target is unknown. Trimming at V came to 3 bases and at J to 5 bases, leaving 14 bases not matched to a gene. The germline gives CDR1 SGHTA, CDR2 FQGNSA. The CDR3 spans 17 residues. This specimen comes from a study of prognosis after radiotherapy for stage I lung cancer. Study as a whole: Medical inoperability was considered to apply to all enrolled non-small cell lung cancer patients. None of the patients had concurrent treatment alongside stereotactic body radiotherapy. Distant metastases showed up in a handful of patients after radiotherapy, at a median of 7 months, while approximately 15 showed no significant progression.

Study-wide results and caveats: Reduced Shannon entropy following stereotactic body radiation therapy was recorded in patients who developed distant metastases.

Genomic DNA served as the source from which two-round multiplex PCR generated TCR beta CDR3 amplicons. TRBV and TRBJ genes each had their own specific primers in first-round PCR. Each CDR3 protein gets one entry after TCRdb re-called the multiplex PCR reads with MiXCR. The sample carries about 19,000 distinct CDR3 sequences, about 26% recorded once. The TCR sequence derives from a donor over 45 with non-small cell lung cancer. The sequenced sample was PBMCs, obtained before or after stereotactic body radiation therapy (not recorded which). The chain recombines TRBV7-2 with TRBJ2-7; TRBD2 matches at 9 bases. CDR3 sequence: CASSLARAGGPRNEQYF. DNA for the CDR3: TGTGCCAGCAGCTTGGCGCGGGCGGGAGGGCCGAGGAACGAGCAGTACTTC.